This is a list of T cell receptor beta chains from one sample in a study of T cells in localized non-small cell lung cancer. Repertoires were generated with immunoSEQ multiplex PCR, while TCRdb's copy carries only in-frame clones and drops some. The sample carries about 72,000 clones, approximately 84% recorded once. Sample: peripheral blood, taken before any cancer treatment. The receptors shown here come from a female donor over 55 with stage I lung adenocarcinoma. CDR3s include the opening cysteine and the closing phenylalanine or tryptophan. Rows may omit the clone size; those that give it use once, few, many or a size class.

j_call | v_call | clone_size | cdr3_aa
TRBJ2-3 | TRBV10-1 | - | CAPPGGVTDTQYF
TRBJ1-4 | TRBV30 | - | CAWSWGAANEKLFF
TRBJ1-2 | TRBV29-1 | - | CSVDKTGGVAGYTF
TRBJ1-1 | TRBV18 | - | CASSPQGRGNTEAFF
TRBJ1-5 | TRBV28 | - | CASRPGTGFNQPQHF
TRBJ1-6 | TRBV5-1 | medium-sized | CASSFGRDNSPLHF
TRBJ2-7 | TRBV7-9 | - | CASSLGPEKRGSSYEQYF
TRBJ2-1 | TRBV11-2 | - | CASSLFRAGHNEQFF
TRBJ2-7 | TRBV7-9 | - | CASSSRSSSVMREQYF
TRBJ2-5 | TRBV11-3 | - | CASSLGDPQETQYF
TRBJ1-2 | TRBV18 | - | CASSPVQGDGYTF
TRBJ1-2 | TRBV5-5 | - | CASSLAGVPNYGYTF
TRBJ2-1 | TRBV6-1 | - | CASSEGGGREQFF
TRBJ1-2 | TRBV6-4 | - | CASSDSRGQGARGYTF
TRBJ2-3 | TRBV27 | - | CASSAGLAGPAGVTDTQYF
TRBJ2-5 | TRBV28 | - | CASSRPQAGVSEETQYF
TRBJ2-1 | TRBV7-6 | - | CASSFGGGTTYNEQFF
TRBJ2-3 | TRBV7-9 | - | CASSLTIDTQYF
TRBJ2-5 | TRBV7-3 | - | CASSYRGGVEETQYF
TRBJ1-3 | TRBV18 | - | CASSNRSGNTIYF
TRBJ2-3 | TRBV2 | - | CASSEGSKGRDTQYF
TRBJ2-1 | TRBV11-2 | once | CASSPTNLYNEQFF
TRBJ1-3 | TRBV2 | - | CASRLDRSSGNTIYF
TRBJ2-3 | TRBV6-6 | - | CASRTGGTTDTQYF
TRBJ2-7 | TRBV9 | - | CASSVGRGTPYEQYF
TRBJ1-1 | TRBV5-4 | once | CASSLSQGVAEAFF
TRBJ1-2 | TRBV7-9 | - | CASSTRQGADGYTF
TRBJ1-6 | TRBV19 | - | CASSIGTASSYNSPLHF
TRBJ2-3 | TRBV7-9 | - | CASSSTGTRRITQYF
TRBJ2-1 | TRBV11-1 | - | CASTHARLAGNEQFF
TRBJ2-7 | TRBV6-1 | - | CASSQPGYSYEQYF
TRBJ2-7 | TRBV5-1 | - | CASSLRTSGNYEQYF
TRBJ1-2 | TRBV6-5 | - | CASSYSPGADGYTF
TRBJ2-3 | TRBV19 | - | CASRTAGTDTQYF
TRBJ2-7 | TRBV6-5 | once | CASREQGLEQYF
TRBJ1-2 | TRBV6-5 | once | CASSYISVNYGYTF
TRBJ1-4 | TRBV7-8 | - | CASSLSGNEKLFF
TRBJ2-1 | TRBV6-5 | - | CASSYSQRKDNEQFF
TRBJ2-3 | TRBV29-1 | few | CSVVRGSRTDTQYF
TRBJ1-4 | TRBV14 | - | CASSQGAPNEKLFF
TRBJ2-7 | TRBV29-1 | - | CSVEGLSGHEQYF
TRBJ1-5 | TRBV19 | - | CASSIAGAAGNQPQHF
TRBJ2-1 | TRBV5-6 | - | CASSDPRGGAINEQFF